The entry below gives a single T cell receptor (beta chain) sequence along with its context. CDR3 length: 13 amino acids. Trimming removed 4 bases at V and 5 bases at J, with 12 bases between. Germline CDR1 reads ENHRY; CDR2 reads SYGVKD. The record originates from a study of siplizumab effects on memory and regulatory T cells. Repertoires were generated with immunoSEQ multiplex PCR, while TCRdb's copy carries only in-frame clones and drops some. The data show about 100,000 clones, with 75% to 95% seen just once and 0.14% to 0.15% held by the top ten. Input material: CD4+ T cells sorted from blood. The origin of this receptor is a human donor in good health. The chain uses TRBV10-3 and TRBJ2-7, with D perhaps matching TRBD1 (6 bases). This CDR3 is CAISARQDHEQYF. The DNA of the CDR3 is TGTGCCATCAGTGCTAGACAGGATCACGAGCAGTACTTC.